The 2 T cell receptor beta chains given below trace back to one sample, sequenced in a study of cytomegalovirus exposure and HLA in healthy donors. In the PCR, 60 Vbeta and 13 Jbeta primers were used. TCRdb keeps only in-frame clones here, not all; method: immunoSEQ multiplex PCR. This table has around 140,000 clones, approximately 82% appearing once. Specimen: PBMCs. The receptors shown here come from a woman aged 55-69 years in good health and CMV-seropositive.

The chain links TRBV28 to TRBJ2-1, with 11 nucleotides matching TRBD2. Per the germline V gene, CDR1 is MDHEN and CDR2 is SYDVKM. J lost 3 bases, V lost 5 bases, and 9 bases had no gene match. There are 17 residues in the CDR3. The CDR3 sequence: CASSASGLAGVYNEQFF. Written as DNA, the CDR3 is TGTGCCAGCAGTGCCTCCGGACTAGCGGGTGTCTACAATGAGCAGTTCTTC.

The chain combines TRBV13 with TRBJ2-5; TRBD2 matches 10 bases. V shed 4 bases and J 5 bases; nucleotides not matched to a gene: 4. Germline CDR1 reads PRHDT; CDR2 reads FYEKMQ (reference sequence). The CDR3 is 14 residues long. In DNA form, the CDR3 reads TGTGCCAGCAGCTCGGGACTAGCGTCCGAGACCCAGTACTTC. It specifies CASSSGLASETQYF.